The sequence of this T cell receptor beta chain was determined in a study of blood T cell repertoires in COVID-19 (dated by TCRdb to 2018 to 2021). A note on the overall study: Collaborator samples came from the United States, Italy and Spain and covered acute and convalescent phases of COVID-19. The material from the prospective study consisted of cDNA or gDNA derived from T cells, B-cell-depleted T cells, or PBMCs. Deeply sampled blood TCRbeta repertoires from subjects exposed to, actively infected with, or recovered from COVID-19 were included in the dataset. A freely available public database, intended as a resource for researchers studying the immune response to SARS-CoV-2, is where the repertoires were released. The samples were drawn from the first 160 participants of the ongoing ImmuneRACE study and from 1,254 subjects provided by 6 global collaborators. Nearly every sample came with metadata listing a de-identified subject ID, COVID-19 status, age in years and sex. HLA class I and class II types, where available, came from metadata supplied by the sample provider rather than from assay-based typing. Broader findings and caveats from the paper: How much clinical and demographic metadata was included differed by source and by participant, and the metadata was provided uncurated.

This clone came up once. Which antigen it targets is not known. No clone much larger than this one lies a single base away; base qualities are absent. Samples from volunteer blood donors who had recovered from COVID-19 were contributed by a second Seattle source. Whole blood was collected in K2EDTA tubes by collaborating institutions according to the institutions' own protocols. For TCRbeta analysis, collaborators shipped samples in one of three forms: frozen whole blood, isolated PBMCs, or DNA extracted from either of those sample types. V gives up 4 bases and J gives up 0 bases, and the segment between their germline ends measures 10 bases. CDR1 and CDR2 (GTSNPN, SVGIG) derive from the germline V gene (reference sequence). The CDR3 spans 13 residues, from the cysteine through the phenylalanine. The DNA shown is the 39-base CDR3, in frame from base 1. TCRbeta CDR3 regions were amplified from genomic DNA by means of the immunoSEQ Assay, a bias-controlled multiplex PCR. The authors' analysis ran thus. Nucleated cell counts per sample were estimated from amplification of reference gene primers within the assay. Sequence reads were collapsed and filtered to measure the absolute abundance of every unique TCRbeta CDR3 rearrangement. Productive Simpson clonality was computed per sample as the square root of Simpson's diversity index over productive rearrangements. The clones in this table, taken by TCRdb from immuneACCESS, are in-frame only. Not every clone is retained; where verified, under half of the shortfall comes from an unresolved V gene, and the cause of the rest is unknown. V, J and clone size are those of that table, while D and trimming were read from the DNA. The sample contains some 250,000 clones, 88% of them found a single time. The ten largest clones take up 0.9% to 1% of the sample.

The source material was peripheral blood. The chain uses TRBV30 and TRBJ2-7; too little of a D gene remains to name it. The TCR was taken from a woman aged 40 to 50 who had recovered from COVID-19. This receptor has the CDR3 CAWKSGVSYEQYF. The DNA sequence is TGTGCCTGGAAGAGTGGTGTCTCCTACGAGCAGTACTTC.